The 17 T cell receptor beta chains given below trace back to one sample, sequenced in a study of blood T cell repertoires in COVID-19. Libraries were prepared by immunoSEQ multiplex PCR; TCRdb keeps only in-frame clonotypes and omits some of them. The data contain some 200,000 clones, about nine tenths of them singletons. Sample: PBMCs or T cells enriched from blood (not recorded which). The receptors derive from a woman aged 40 to 50 with acute COVID-19.

This clone was recorded only once. The V call is TRBV4-1, the J call TRBJ1-1; TRBD1 agrees at 7 bases. V was clipped by 4 bases and J by 5 bases; unmatched bases: 10. This CDR3 is 15 amino acids long. Germline CDR1 is MGHRA and CDR2 is YSYEKL. CDR3 DNA: TGCGCCAGCAGCCCCTGGACAGGAGAGGGAACTGAAGCTTTCTTT. Protein sequence: CASSPWTGEGTEAFF.

The chain recombines TRBV2 with TRBJ1-1; 8 nucleotides agree with TRBD1. The trim removed 3 bases at V and 9 bases at J, leaving 15 bases unmatched. CDR3 length: 16 residues. Germline CDR1 SNHLY, CDR2 FYNNEI. The CDR3 DNA is TGTGCCAGCAGTGATACAGGGGGAGACTTATGGACCAAAGCTTTCTTT. The encoded protein is CASSDTGGDLWTKAFF.

The chain uses TRBV30 and TRBJ1-2; D unclear. Trimming pared 8 bases from V and 2 bases from J, leaving 9 bases between. The CDR3 length is 11 residues. Per the germline V gene, CDR1 is GTSNPN and CDR2 is SVGIG (reference sequence). The CDR3 DNA reads TGTGCCAGGCGCGGAAACTATGGCTACACCTTC. Translating gives CARRGNYGYTF. Drawing the rest from reference TRBV30 and TRBJ1-2, the complete variable domain is SQTIHQWPATLVQPVGSPLSLECTVEGTSNPNLYWYRQAAGRGLQLLFYSVGIGQISSEVPQNLSASRPQDRQFILSSKKLLLSDSGFYLCARRGNYGYTFGSGTRLTVV.

J is TRBJ1-3 and V is TRBV4-3, with unresolved D. The ends were cut back, 0 bases at V and 0 bases at J, with 12 bases in the middle. The germline V gene has CDR1 LGHNA and CDR2 YSLEER. The CDR3 length is 17 residues. The CDR3 DNA is TGCGCCAGCAGCCAAGATCATGGAGGGCTCTCTGGAAACACCATATATTTT. Translated: CASSQDHGGLSGNTIYF.

The chain is built from TRBV3-1 (or the pseudogene TRBV3-2) and TRBJ2-1; weak D call: TRBD1 (6 bases). Trimming removed 3 bases at V and 6 bases at J, with 18 bases between. The germline gives CDR1 LGHDT, CDR2 YNNKEL (reference sequence). The CDR3 is 16 residues long. Here the CDR3 DNA reads TGTGCCAGCAGCCAGACCCAGGGGATTTTTGGCAATGAGCAGTTCTTC. This codes for CASSQTQGIFGNEQFF.

This sequence joins TRBV28 and TRBJ1-1; D not certain. Looked up from germline, CDR1 is MDHEN and CDR2 is SYDVKM. The CDR3 loop spans 14 amino acids. Between the trimmed V and J ends, which lost 6 bases and 0 bases, there was a span of 11 bases. The CDR3 region has the DNA TGTGCCAGCAGCCGCCTCAGTATGAACACTGAAGCTTTCTTT. Translation gives CASSRLSMNTEAFF.

This clone was seen a few times. This chain uses TRBV30 with TRBJ2-1, with a weak D call TRBD1 (6 bases). This CDR3 has 14 amino acids. V was shortened by 8 bases and J by 6 bases, with 20 bases between the two germline ends. The germline CDR1 and CDR2 sequences are GTSNPN and SVGIG (reference sequence). CDR3 DNA: TGTGCCCATCGGGAATTTGACAGGAGCAATGAGCAGTTCTTC. Protein: CAHREFDRSNEQFF.

The rearrangement joins TRBV4-1 to TRBJ2-6; 8 nucleotides agree with TRBD2. Germline V gene sequence: CDR1 MGHRA, CDR2 YSYEKL. The ends lost 0 bases at V and 2 bases at J; junction bases unmatched: 15. The CDR3 sequence is 21 residues long. The CDR3 is CASSQDRGGGYSDAGANVLTF. The CDR3 DNA reads TGCGCCAGCAGCCAAGATCGCGGCGGGGGGTACTCCGACGCTGGGGCCAACGTCCTGACTTTC.

There are a few counts of this clone. This chain joins TRBV7-9 and TRBJ2-7, with D maybe TRBD1 (6 bases). V lost 10 bases to trimming and J lost 7 bases, with 23 bases between them. Per germline, CDR1 SEHNR and CDR2 FQNEAQ (reference sequence). This CDR3 region has 14 residues. The CDR3 nucleotides read TGTGCCACAGCCAGGCAGGCAGGGGAATGGGAGCAGTACTTC. Translated, it gives CATARQAGEWEQYF.

J is TRBJ2-3 and V is TRBV7-9; 10 bases map to TRBD2. Trimming removed 0 bases from V and 4 bases from J; junction bases left unmatched: 4. Germline V gene sequence: CDR1 SEHNR, CDR2 FQNEAQ (reference sequence). This CDR3 has 16 residues. CDR3 sequence (DNA): TGTGCCAGCAGCTTAGCGGCTCTAGCGGGGGCAGATACGCAGTATTTT. It translates to CASSLAALAGADTQYF.

The chain is built from TRBV6-2 or TRBV6-3 and TRBJ1-3; TRBD1 matches at 9 bases. The ends lost 2 bases at V and 2 bases at J; junction bases unmatched: 4. Germline V gives CDR1 MNHEY, CDR2 SVGEGT. The CDR3 length is 16 residues. CDR3 bases: TGTGCCAGCAGTTACCCCAGGGACAGGGCTGGAAACACCATATATTTT. Translating it yields CASSYPRDRAGNTIYF.

This clone was recorded at least ten times. V and J are TRBV7-2 and TRBJ1-3; the D gene is possibly TRBD1 (5 bases). Germline V gene sequence: CDR1 SGHTA, CDR2 FQGNSA. Trimming took off 8 bases at V and 2 bases at J, with 10 bases between the two ends. The CDR3 spans 13 residues. DNA of the CDR3: TGTGCCAGCGGATGGGGCCCTGGAAACACCATATATTTT. Protein sequence: CASGWGPGNTIYF.

The V and J genes are TRBV2 and TRBJ2-7; D is unclear. The CDR3 sequence is 13 residues long. Per the germline V gene, CDR1 is SNHLY and CDR2 is FYNNEI. The ends were cut back, 8 bases at V and 2 bases at J, with 13 bases in the middle. The CDR3 loop reads CASAAGRTYEQYV. DNA for the CDR3: TGTGCCAGCGCGGCCGGCAGAACCTACGAGCAGTACGTC.

The rearrangement links TRBV27 to TRBJ1-1; 8 nucleotides agree with TRBD1. The CDR3 length is 13 residues. The germline V gene encodes CDR1 MNHEY and CDR2 SMNVEV (reference sequence). V lost 6 bases and J lost 6; bases outside the gene matches: 6. CDR3 sequence: CASRTTGGAEAFF. As DNA, the CDR3 is TGTGCCAGCAGAACTACAGGGGGGGCTGAAGCTTTCTTT.

The rearrangement uses TRBV10-3 and TRBJ2-7; 10 bases are a match to TRBD1. Per the germline V gene, CDR1 is ENHRY and CDR2 is SYGVKD. V shed 5 bases, J shed 3 bases, and the junction held 1 base outside the gene matches. The CDR3 consists of 13 residues. The CDR3 nucleotides are TGTGCCATCAGTTGGGACAGGGGCTACGAGCAGTACTTC. It encodes CAISWDRGYEQYF.

This chain links TRBV29-1 with TRBJ2-2; maybe TRBD1 (5 bases). This CDR3 comprises 15 residues. The ends were cut back, 5 bases at V and 4 bases at J, with 17 bases in the middle. CDR1 and CDR2 from the germline V gene are SQVTM and ANQGSEA. The CDR3 bases are TGCAGCGTTATTGGGGCGCCTCGAGGCACCGGGGAGCTGTTTTTT. It translates to CSVIGAPRGTGELFF.

This chain links TRBV10-1 with TRBJ2-7, with D unresolved. Trimming cost V 3 bases and J 3 bases, with 6 bases left between them. This CDR3 is 12 amino acids long. From germline, CDR1 is WNHNN and CDR2 SYGVQD (reference sequence). CDR3 DNA sequence: TGCGCCAGCAGTGATAACAACTACGAGCAGTACGTC. It translates to CASSDNNYEQYV.